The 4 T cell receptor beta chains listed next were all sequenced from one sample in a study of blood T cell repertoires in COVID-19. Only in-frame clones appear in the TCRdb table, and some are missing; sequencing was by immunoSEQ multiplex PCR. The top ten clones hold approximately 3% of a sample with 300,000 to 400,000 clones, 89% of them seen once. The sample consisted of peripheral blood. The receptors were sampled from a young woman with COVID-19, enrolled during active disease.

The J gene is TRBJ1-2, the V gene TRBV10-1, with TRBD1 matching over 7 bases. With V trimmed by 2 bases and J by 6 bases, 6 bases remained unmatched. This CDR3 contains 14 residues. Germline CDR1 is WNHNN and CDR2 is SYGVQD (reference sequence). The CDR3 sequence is CASSEEGGGDGYTF. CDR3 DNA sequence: TGCGCCAGCAGTGAGGAAGGAGGGGGCGATGGCTACACCTTC.

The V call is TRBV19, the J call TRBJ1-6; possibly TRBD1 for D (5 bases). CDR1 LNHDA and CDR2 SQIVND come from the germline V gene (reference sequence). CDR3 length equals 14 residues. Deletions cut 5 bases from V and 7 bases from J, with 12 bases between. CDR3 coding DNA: TGTGCCAGTAGTGTAAGACAGTTGAATTCACCCCTCCACTTT. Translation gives CASSVRQLNSPLHF. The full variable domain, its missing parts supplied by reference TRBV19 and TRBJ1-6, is DGGITQSPKYLFRKEGQNVTLSCEQNLNHDAMYWYRQDPGQGLRLIYYSQIVNDFQKGDIAEGYSVSREKKESFPLTVTSAQKNPTAFYLCASSVRQLNSPLHFGNGTRLTVT.

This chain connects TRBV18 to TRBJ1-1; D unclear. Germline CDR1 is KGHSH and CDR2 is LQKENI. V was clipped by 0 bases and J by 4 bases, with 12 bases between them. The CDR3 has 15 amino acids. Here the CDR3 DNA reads TGTGCCAGCTCACCACCGAAGGTGTCGGGCACTGAAGCTTTCTTT. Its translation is CASSPPKVSGTEAFF.

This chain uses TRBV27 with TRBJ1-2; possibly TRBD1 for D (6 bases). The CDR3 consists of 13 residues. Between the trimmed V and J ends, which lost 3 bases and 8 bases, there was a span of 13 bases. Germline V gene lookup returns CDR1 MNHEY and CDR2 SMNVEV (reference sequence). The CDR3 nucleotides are TGTGCCAGCAGTTTGGGACAAACCTACGGCTACACCTTC. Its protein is CASSLGQTYGYTF.